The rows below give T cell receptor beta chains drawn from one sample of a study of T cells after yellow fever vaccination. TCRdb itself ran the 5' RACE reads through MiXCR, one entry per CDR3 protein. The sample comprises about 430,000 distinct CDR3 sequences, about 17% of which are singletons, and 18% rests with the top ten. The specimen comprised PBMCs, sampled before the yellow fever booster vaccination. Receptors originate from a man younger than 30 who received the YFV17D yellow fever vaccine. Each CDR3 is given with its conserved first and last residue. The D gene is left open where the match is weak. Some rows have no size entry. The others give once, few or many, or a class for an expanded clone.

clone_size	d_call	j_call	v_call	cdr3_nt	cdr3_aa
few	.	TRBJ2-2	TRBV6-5	TGTGCCAGCAGTTACAAAAGCACCGGGGAGCTGTTTTTT	CASSYKSTGELFF
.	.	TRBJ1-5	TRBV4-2	TGTGCCAGCAGCCGCGTACAGGAAAGGAATCAGCCCCAGCATTTT	CASSRVQERNQPQHF
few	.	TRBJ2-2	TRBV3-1	TGTGCCAGCAGCCAAACGGGGGCGGCCGGGGAGCTGTTTTTT	CASSQTGAAGELFF
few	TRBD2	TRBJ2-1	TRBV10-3	TGTGCCATCAGTGAGTCGATCGGTACTAGCGGGGGGGCCTCCTACAATGAGCAGTTCTTC	CAISESIGTSGGASYNEQFF
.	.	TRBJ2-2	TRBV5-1	TGCGCCAGCAGCTTGGTGGCAGGAGGGTCCTCCGGGGAGCTGTTTTTT	CASSLVAGGSSGELFF
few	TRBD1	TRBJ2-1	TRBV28	TGTGCCAGCAGTTTCCCCGGGACAGGGGTCATCCATGAGCAGTTCTTC	CASSFPGTGVIHEQFF
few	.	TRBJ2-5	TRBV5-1	TGCGCCAGCAGCAGGGTGGTCTTCGGGGAGACCCAGTACTTC	CASSRVVFGETQYF
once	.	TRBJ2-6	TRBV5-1	TGCGCCAGCAGACCCCAGGGCGGCGCTGGGGCCAACGTCCTGACTTTC	CASRPQGGAGANVLTF
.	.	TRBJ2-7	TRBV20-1	TGCAGTGCCAACAAGGGTGTCACCTACGAGCAGTACTTC	CSANKGVTYEQYF
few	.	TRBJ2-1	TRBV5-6	TGTGCCAGCAGCTTGGATAGGCAGGCCTCCTACAATGAGCAGTTCTTC	CASSLDRQASYNEQFF
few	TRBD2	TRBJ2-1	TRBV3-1	TGTGCCTCCGCGGGGGGTGGTAGGAATGAGCAGTTCTTC	CASAGGGRNEQFF
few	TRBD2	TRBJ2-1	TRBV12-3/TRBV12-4	TGTGCCAGCAGCCCCCTAGCGGGGGGGCTCGATGAGCAGTTCTTC	CASSPLAGGLDEQFF
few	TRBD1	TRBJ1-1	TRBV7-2	TGTGCCAGCAGCCTAGGGACAGGGAGCATGAACACTGAAGCTTTCTTT	CASSLGTGSMNTEAFF
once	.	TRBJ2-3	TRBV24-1	TGTGCCACCAGTGAAACCTCCCAGGGGCCCACAGATACGCAGTATTTT	CATSETSQGPTDTQYF
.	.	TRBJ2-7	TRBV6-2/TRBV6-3	TGTGCCAGCAGTCTCCTCGGCGGGGGCCCCTACGAGCAGTACTTC	CASSLLGGGPYEQYF
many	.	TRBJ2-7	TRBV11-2	TGTGCCAGCAGCTTAGGGGGATATACAGGGATTCCCTACGAGCAGTACTTC	CASSLGGYTGIPYEQYF
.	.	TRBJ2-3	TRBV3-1	TGTGCCAGCAGCCAAGGGGCGCCTAGGACAGATACGCAGTATTTT	CASSQGAPRTDTQYF
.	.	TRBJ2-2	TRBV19	TGTGCCAGTAGAGACCCGACGGGAAAAACGAACACCGGGGAGCTGTTTTTT	CASRDPTGKTNTGELFF
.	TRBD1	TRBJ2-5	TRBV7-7	TGTGCCAGCAGCTCGACAGGGTTCTCCCCAGAGACCCAGTACTTC	CASSSTGFSPETQYF
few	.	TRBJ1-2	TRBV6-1	TGTGCCAGCAGTGAAAACAGGGTGGTTGGCTACACCTTC	CASSENRVVGYTF
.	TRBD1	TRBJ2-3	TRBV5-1	TGCGCCTCCGGGACAGGGTCGCTTGGAAAGGTTGATACGCAGTATTTT	CASGTGSLGKVDTQYF
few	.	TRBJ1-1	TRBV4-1	TGCGCCAGCAGCCAAGATCGAGGCGGGCCCACTGAAGCTTTCTTT	CASSQDRGGPTEAFF
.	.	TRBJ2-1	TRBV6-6	TGTGCCAGCAGTTACTCGAGGGTCGCATACAATGAGCAGTTCTTC	CASSYSRVAYNEQFF
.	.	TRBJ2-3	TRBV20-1	TGCAGTGCGCCCCCCGGGACTTCCAAAACGGGGACAGATACGCAGTATTTT	CSAPPGTSKTGTDTQYF
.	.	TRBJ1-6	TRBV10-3	TGTGCCACACAGGGAAGGGATTCACCCCTCCACTTT	CATQGRDSPLHF
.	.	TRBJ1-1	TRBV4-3	TGCGCCAGCAGCCGAGCATTTGACACTGAAGCTTTCTTT	CASSRAFDTEAFF
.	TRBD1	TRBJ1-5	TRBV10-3	TGTGCCACGGGGGACAGCCGGGGGCCCCAGCATTTT	CATGDSRGPQHF
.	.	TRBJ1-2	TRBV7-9	TGTGCTACGCAACCCCCCGAGGGCTATGGCTACACCTTC	CATQPPEGYGYTF